This TCR beta chain was sequenced during a study of T cells in Graves' hyperthyroidism and ophthalmopathy. Study conclusions and caveats: Prediction of ophthalmopathy progression came a median around 6 months pre-onset.

Amplification yielded TCR beta CDR3 regions, with RNA transcripts as the source. HTBI primers were employed in a first-round RT-PCR of the TCR CDR3. Each CDR3 protein gets one entry after TCRdb re-called the multiplex PCR reads with MiXCR. The sample gives 370,000 or so distinct CDR3 sequences, roughly 14% of which show up once; around 20% is in the top ten. The CDR3 has 13 residues. Trimming cost V 4 bases and J 7 bases, with 13 bases left between them. CDR1 is SGHVS, CDR2 FQNEAQ, per germline. Cells are PBMCs isolated from more than 8.5 ml of fresh blood. At least ten counts were recorded for this clonotype. The antigen remains undetermined.

Sequenced input: blood. The clonotype comes from a young man with Graves' hyperthyroidism that later progressed to Graves' ophthalmopathy. The chain couples TRBV7-8 to TRBJ1-2; maybe TRBD1 (6 bases). The CDR3 DNA sequence: TGTGCCAGCAGCTCTGGGGGCCGGGCTGGCTACACCTTC. Translated: CASSSGGRAGYTF.